Listed here is a single T cell receptor (beta chain). The antigen remains undetermined. This sample is part of a study of CXCR3-negative and CXCR3-positive naive CD8 T cells. Libraries were UMI-labeled 5' RACE TRB cDNA. From its re-call of the 5' RACE reads, TCRdb lists each CDR3 protein once, without DNA. Its table records tens of thousands of distinct CDR3 sequences. Whole-study results and caveats: Unlike memory cells, which differed, naive CXCR3-negative and CXCR3-positive cells had similar TRBV-TRBJ usage. For CXCR3-positive naive cells, TRB CDR3s were more hydrophobic than those of CXCR3-negative naive cells.

This sequence was found in a human donor in good health. Some clones in this sample may be carry-over from other donors' samples. The material sequenced was naive CXCR3+ CD8+ T cells from blood. Subset defined: CD45RO-CCR7+CD27+CD95- naive CD8+ T cells expressing CXCR3 (TNR3+).

CDR3 loop: CASSPLQLAGGLNEQFF. The J gene is TRBJ2-1, the V gene TRBV28; TCRdb returns TRBD2, unconfirmable since there is no DNA. Germline CDR1 and CDR2: MDHEN and SYDVKM. The CDR3 spans 17 residues.